One T cell receptor (beta chain) is described in this entry. Its matching antigen is unknown. The data derive from a study of shared clonotypes between healthy human individuals. Study information: Per donor, three plates held CD4 naive cells, three held CD4 memory, two held CD8 naive and one held CD8 memory. Findings of the study overall: Rarefaction showed sorted-subset sequencing was incomplete despite large depth.

Data came from immunoSEQ multiplex PCR; TCRdb stores just in-frame clones and leaves some out. Counted here are over a million clones, over 95% occurring once; the ten biggest clones make up approximately 1.2%. This CDR3 region has 14 residues. In germline, CDR1 is KGHSH, CDR2 LQKENI. Trimming removed 4 bases at V and 5 bases at J, with 14 bases between. The healthy adult donors were HIV-negative and reported no recent acute infections or vaccinations. The V gene is TRBV18, the J gene TRBJ2-5, with D possibly TRBD1 on 7 matching bases. The receptor was isolated from a man aged 25-45 years in good health. Material: naive CD4+ T cells sorted from blood. Subset here: CD45RA+ positively selected. DNA for the CDR3: TGTGCCAGCTCACGGGGGGACAGTCTGGAGACCCAGTACTTC. Its translation: CASSRGDSLETQYF.